In this sample, the clone carrying this T cell receptor (beta chain) turned up a few times. The antigen is not known. PBMCs provided sorted CD4+ and CD8+ T cells. In each case, RNA was isolated and then reverse transcribed into cDNA as the sequencing template. Profiling relied on immunoSEQ multiplex PCR, and the TCRdb table lists in-frame clones only, not all of them. Seen here are 95,000 to 110,000 clones, 55% observed once, and the top ten hold 8% to 10%. The data originate from a study of CD8+ T cells in alopecia areata. V was shortened by 0 bases and J by 5 bases, with 7 bases between the two germline ends. CDR1 is LNHNV and CDR2 is YYDKDF in the germline V gene (reference sequence). This CDR3 is built from 14 residues. Study observations and caveats: Resident alphabeta T cells of normal skin are also sequenced in scalp samples. Sharing of TCR sequences between patients (possibly for HLA-related reasons) was less clear than in mice. Higher clonality and more expanded CD8+ clones appeared in lesional than normal scalp.

This sequence originates from a human donor in good health. The sample taken for sequencing was CD4+ T cells sorted from blood. The rearrangement joins TRBV15 to TRBJ2-2, with unresolved D. The CDR3 DNA is TGTGCCACCAGCAGAGATCCCTATACCGGGGAGCTGTTTTTT. Translating it yields CATSRDPYTGELFF.